A selection of T cell receptor beta chains follows, all from one sample in a study of T cell repertoires and leukemia-associated antigens. Each CDR3 protein gets one entry after TCRdb re-called the 5' RACE reads with MiXCR. Of 9,500 to 15,000 distinct CDR3 sequences listed, about two fifths are singletons. The antigens for these receptors are not known. What was sequenced was CD3+ T cells sorted from blood and cultured. Receptor source: a female donor in good health. CDR3s include the opening cysteine and the closing phenylalanine or tryptophan. The D gene is left open where the match is weak. The size of a clone is reported for some rows only, either as once, few or many, or as a class for expanded clones.

TRBD2,TRBV5-1,few,TRBJ2-1,CASSSSLGLAGGGEQFF,TGCGCCAGCAGCTCCTCACTTGGACTAGCGGGAGGGGGTGAGCAGTTCTTC
.,TRBV4-1,.,TRBJ1-5,CASSQAEGNQPQHF,TGCGCCAGCAGCCAGGCGGAGGGGAATCAGCCCCAGCATTTT
.,TRBV7-8,many,TRBJ2-7,CASSFGRVYEQYF,TGTGCCAGCAGCTTTGGCAGGGTCTACGAGCAGTACTTC
.,TRBV7-7,few,TRBJ2-1,CASSPTSAIYNEQFF,TGTGCTAGCAGCCCCACCTCTGCCATCTACAATGAGCAGTTCTTC
TRBD2,TRBV7-9,medium-sized,TRBJ2-3,CASSLTSGSPTDTQYF,TGTGCCAGCAGCTTGACTAGCGGAAGCCCCACAGATACGCAGTATTTT
.,TRBV29-1,few,TRBJ2-2,CSAPRGGSNTGELFF,TGCAGCGCCCCCAGGGGGGGATCGAACACCGGGGAGCTGTTTTTT
TRBD2,TRBV20-1,few,TRBJ2-3,CSARGGLAPDTQYF,TGCAGTGCTAGGGGGGGACTAGCGCCAGATACGCAGTATTTT
.,TRBV6-6,many,TRBJ1-2,CASSYSGGPANYGYTF,TGTGCCAGCAGTTACTCGGGGGGCCCAGCTAACTATGGCTACACCTTC
.,TRBV5-1,many,TRBJ2-7,CASSLTSLTYEQYF,TGCGCCAGCAGCTTGACCAGCCTAACCTACGAGCAGTACTTC
TRBD1,TRBV28,.,TRBJ1-6,CASSSTGDNSPLHF,TGTGCCAGCAGTTCGACAGGGGATAATTCACCCCTCCACTTT
.,TRBV5-1,.,TRBJ2-2,CASSFQTANTGEPFF,TGCGCCAGCAGCTTTCAAACTGCGAACACCGGGGAGCCGTTTTTT
.,TRBV5-6,.,TRBJ2-3,CASSLGGTDTQYF,TGTGCCAGCAGCCTCGGAGGCACAGATACGCAGTATTTT
.,TRBV5-1,few,TRBJ1-2,CASSLKSGGRDYGYTF,TGCGCCAGCAGCTTGAAGTCCGGGGGCAGGGACTATGGCTACACCTTC
.,TRBV28,.,TRBJ1-5,CASSLAVGDQPQHF,TGTGCCAGCAGTTTGGCAGTTGGGGATCAGCCCCAGCATTTT
.,TRBV12-3/TRBV12-4,few,TRBJ2-1,CASSPPLGRYNEQFF,TGTGCCAGCAGCCCCCCACTAGGGCGATACAATGAGCAGTTCTTC
.,TRBV7-9,.,TRBJ2-1,CASSPGDRHKNEQFF,TGTGCCAGCAGCCCCGGGGACCGGCACAAGAATGAGCAGTTCTTC
.,TRBV29-1,medium-sized,TRBJ1-5,CSAGQTNQPQHF,TGCAGCGCTGGACAGACCAATCAGCCCCAGCATTTT
.,TRBV18,many,TRBJ1-6,CASSGGHHANSPLHF,TGTGCCAGCTCAGGGGGACACCATGCTAATTCACCCCTCCACTTT
TRBD2,TRBV10-3,many,TRBJ2-1,CAISSTSGIYNEQFF,TGTGCCATCAGTTCGACTAGCGGGATCTACAATGAGCAGTTCTTC
TRBD2,TRBV11-3,.,TRBJ2-4,CASSLVLAAVAKNIQYF,TGTGCCAGCAGCTTAGTGCTAGCGGCCGTAGCCAAAAACATTCAGTACTTC
.,TRBV20-1,.,TRBJ1-1,CSAPVTGTGAFF,TGCAGTGCTCCCGTCACTGGGACTGGAGCTTTCTTT
TRBD2,TRBV7-9,many,TRBJ2-1,CASSLTRLAVYNEQFF,TGTGCCAGCAGCTTAACGCGACTAGCGGTTTACAATGAGCAGTTCTTC
TRBD2,TRBV20-1,.,TRBJ2-1,CSARGRTSGFAEQFF,TGCAGTGCTAGAGGACGAACTAGCGGGTTCGCCGAGCAGTTCTTC
TRBD1,TRBV7-9,.,TRBJ2-7,CASSFQGAYEQYF,TGTGCCAGCAGCTTCCAGGGGGCGTACGAGCAGTACTTC
.,TRBV4-1,.,TRBJ2-7,CASSQVGSRHEQYF,TGCGCCAGCAGCCAAGTCGGCAGTAGACACGAGCAGTACTTC
.,TRBV7-9,many,TRBJ2-1,CASSLVQDGYNEQFF,TGTGCCAGCAGCTTAGTGCAGGACGGGTACAATGAGCAGTTCTTC
.,TRBV29-1,.,TRBJ2-7,CSVGRDGLGQQYF,TGCAGCGTTGGTAGGGACGGGTTAGGACAACAGTACTTC
TRBD1,TRBV29-1,.,TRBJ2-7,CSVDLGAGTGARGEQYF,TGCAGCGTTGATCTCGGGGCTGGTACAGGGGCAAGGGGCGAGCAGTACTTC
TRBD2,TRBV20-1,few,TRBJ2-1,CSARDQTSSSYNEQFF,TGCAGTGCTAGAGATCAGACTAGCAGCTCCTACAATGAGCAGTTCTTC
.,TRBV20-1,.,TRBJ2-5,CSAIQPSGVGGETQYF,TGCAGTGCCATCCAACCTAGTGGGGTTGGAGGGGAGACCCAGTACTTC
TRBD2,TRBV6-1,many,TRBJ2-5,CATLGGTSYETQYF,TGTGCCACACTAGGGGGGACTAGCTACGAGACCCAGTACTTC
TRBD1,TRBV12-3/TRBV12-4,.,TRBJ2-2,CASSSPRLDRGLSGELFF,TGTGCCAGCAGTTCCCCACGACTCGACAGGGGGCTTAGCGGGGAGCTGTTTTTT
.,TRBV29-1,.,TRBJ2-2,CSVGGHSGEPFF,TGCAGCGTTGGAGGACATTCCGGGGAGCCGTTTTTT
TRBD1,TRBV29-1,.,TRBJ2-5,CSVEDTGTEETLYF,TGCAGCGTTGAAGATACGGGGACAGAAGAGACCCTGTACTTC
.,TRBV7-6,many,TRBJ1-3,CASSLGTVLTHSGNTIYF,TGTGCCAGCAGCTTAGGGACAGTCCTTACCCATTCTGGAAACACCATATATTTT
.,TRBV10-3,many,TRBJ2-1,CAISGTQNEQFF,TGTGCCATCAGCGGGACCCAAAATGAGCAGTTCTTC
TRBD2,TRBV12-3/TRBV12-4,.,TRBJ2-2,CASSFLASGRAGELFF,TGTGCCAGCAGTTTCCTGGCTAGCGGGAGGGCCGGGGAGCTGTTTTTT
.,TRBV20-1,few,TRBJ2-5,CSSTGRGQETQYF,TGCAGTTCCACAGGGAGAGGTCAAGAGACCCAGTACTTC
.,TRBV9,many,TRBJ2-3,CASSEYTRTDTQYF,TGTGCCAGCAGCGAGTACACCCGCACAGATACGCAGTATTTT
TRBD2,TRBV12-3/TRBV12-4,.,TRBJ2-1,CASSAEYLAGGPHEQFF,TGTGCCTCCAGTGCCGAATATTTAGCGGGAGGGCCGCATGAGCAGTTCTTC
TRBD1,TRBV5-1,few,TRBJ2-7,CASSQDRLTYEQYF,TGCGCCAGCAGCCAGGACAGGTTGACCTACGAGCAGTACTTC
.,TRBV27,.,TRBJ2-7,CASWAGIYEQYF,TGTGCCAGCTGGGCGGGAATCTACGAGCAGTACTTC
TRBD1,TRBV24-1,large,TRBJ2-1,CATSDYGDRGEGEQFF,TGTGCCACCAGTGATTACGGGGACAGGGGAGAAGGTGAGCAGTTCTTC
TRBD2,TRBV20-1,.,TRBJ2-3,CSASGRPTDTQYF,TGCAGTGCTAGCGGGAGGCCCACAGATACGCAGTATTTT
TRBD2,TRBV20-1,many,TRBJ2-3,CSALGLAGMTLRTDTQYF,TGCAGTGCTTTGGGACTAGCGGGTATGACTCTGCGCACAGATACGCAGTATTTT
.,TRBV4-3,few,TRBJ1-2,CASSPRASYGYTF,TGCGCCAGCAGCCCCCGGGCTTCCTATGGCTACACCTTC
.,TRBV7-8,.,TRBJ2-1,CASSPGRGLYNEQFF,TGTGCCAGCAGCCCCGGCCGGGGGCTCTACAATGAGCAGTTCTTC
.,TRBV6-4,.,TRBJ2-2,CASSDVRGTGELFF,TGTGCCAGCAGTGACGTCCGGGGCACCGGGGAGCTGTTTTTT